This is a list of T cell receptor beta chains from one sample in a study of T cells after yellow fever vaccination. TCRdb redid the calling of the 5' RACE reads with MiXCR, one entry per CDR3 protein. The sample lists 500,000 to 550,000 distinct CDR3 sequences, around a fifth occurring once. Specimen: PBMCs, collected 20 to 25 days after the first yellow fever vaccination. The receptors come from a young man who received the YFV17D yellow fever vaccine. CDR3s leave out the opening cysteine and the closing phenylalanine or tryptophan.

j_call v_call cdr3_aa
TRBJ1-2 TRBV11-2 ASSLGLGGVSGYT
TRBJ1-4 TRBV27 ASSFGGVGTGKLF
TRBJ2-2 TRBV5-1 ASSRNRDNTGELF
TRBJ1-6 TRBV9 ASSGSGLYNSPLH
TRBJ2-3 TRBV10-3 ATARGGTDTQY
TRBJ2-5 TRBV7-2 ASSLGPAFQETQY
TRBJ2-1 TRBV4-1 ASSQSTGTYNEQF
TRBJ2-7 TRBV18 ASSPPSRLAGNYEQY
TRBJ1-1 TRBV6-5 ASRYPGVPAF
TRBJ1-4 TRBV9 ASSVSGTLTTNEKLF
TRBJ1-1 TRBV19 ASSDTSNTEAF
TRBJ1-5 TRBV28 ASVRGRNGPQH
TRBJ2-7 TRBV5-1 ASTQGVSDEQY
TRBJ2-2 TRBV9 ASSAPPAAGNTGELF
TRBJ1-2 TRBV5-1 ASSYGGNYGYT
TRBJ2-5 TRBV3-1 ASNKRGPGETQY
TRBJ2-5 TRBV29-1 SYRDAGETQY
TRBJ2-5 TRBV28 ASGGTAEETQY
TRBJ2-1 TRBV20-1 SARNSGGRGEQF
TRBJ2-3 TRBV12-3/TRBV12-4 ASSFGTIDTQY
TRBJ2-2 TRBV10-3 AIRRENTGELF
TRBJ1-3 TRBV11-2 ASSFGRTNTIY
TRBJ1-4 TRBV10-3 AISRDSFNEKLF
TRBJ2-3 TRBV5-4 ASSFKLGGITDTQY
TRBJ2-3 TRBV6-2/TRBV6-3 ASKKTGTADRDTQY
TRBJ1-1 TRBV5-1 ASSLFSSDTEAF
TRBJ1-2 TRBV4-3 ASSQESGSYGYT
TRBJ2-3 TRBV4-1 ASSKDTDTQY
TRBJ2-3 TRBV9 ASSEGLAASTDTQY
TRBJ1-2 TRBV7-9 ASSSGDKPDYGYT
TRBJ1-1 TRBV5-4 ASSNQGRVGTEAF
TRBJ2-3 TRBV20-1 SARTPEALY
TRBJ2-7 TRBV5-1 ASSADSYEQY
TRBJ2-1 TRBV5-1 ASCPGKEFNFFSYNEQF
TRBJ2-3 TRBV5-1 ASSLAGSQGTDTQY
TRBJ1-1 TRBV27 ASSFTQGGTEAF
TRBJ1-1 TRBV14 ASSQDDGPYTEAF
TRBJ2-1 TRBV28 ASSLTDNEQF
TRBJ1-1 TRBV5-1 ASSFDGITEAF
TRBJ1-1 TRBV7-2 ASSLGQGIGTEAF
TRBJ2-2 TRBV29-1 SGSLTGSGELF
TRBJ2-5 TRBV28 ASSFLQDHQETQY
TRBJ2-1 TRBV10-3 AISEGAPGLAGKTPGGEQF
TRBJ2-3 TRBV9 ASSDLGDTQY
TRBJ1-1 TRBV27 ASRERQGSLRNTEAF
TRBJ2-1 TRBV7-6 ASSLTSGGANEQF
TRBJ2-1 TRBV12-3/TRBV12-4 ASRRGSRTESWNEQF
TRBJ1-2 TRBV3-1 ASSQDWAWSYT
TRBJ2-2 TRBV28 GGSTNTGELF
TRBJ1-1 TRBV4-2 ASSLPGKNTEAF
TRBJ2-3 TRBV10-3 AISELAGGPGDTQY
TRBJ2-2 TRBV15 ATSRDPPGELF
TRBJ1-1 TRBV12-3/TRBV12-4 ASRMNRGAF
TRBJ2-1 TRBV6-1 ASGDRGDSSGVNEQF
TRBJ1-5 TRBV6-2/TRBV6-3 ASSSTFGKNSNQPQH
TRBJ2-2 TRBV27 ASRELGGLLPGELF
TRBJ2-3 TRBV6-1 ASSPLGQGTDTQY